These 28 T cell receptor beta chains share one sample of origin, sequenced in a study of naive and memory T cell subsets. Two oligonucleotides, mixed equimolar, formed the beta constant-region primer covering TRBC1 and TRBC2. TCRdb processed the UMI-ligation and nested PCR reads anew with MiXCR; each CDR3 protein has one entry. Of roughly 140,000 distinct CDR3 sequences in the sample, about 15% were seen once. Sequenced input: naive CD4+ T cells from blood. Receptor source: a human donor in good health.

The chain combines TRBV30 with TRBJ2-5; 8 bases map to TRBD1. V lost 5 bases and J lost 2; bases outside the gene matches: 4. Germline V lookup: CDR1 GTSNPN, CDR2 SVGIG (reference sequence). The CDR3 totals 13 residues. DNA of the CDR3: TGTGCCTGGGCGAGACAGGGGCAAGAGACCCAGTACTTC. Protein product: CAWARQGQETQYF.

This clonotype was seen at least ten times. The chain has TRBV6-6 and TRBJ2-7; 9 positions match TRBD1. The V segment lost 6 bases and the J segment 6 bases; nucleotides outside the gene matches: 9. CDR1 is MNHNY, CDR2 SVGAGI, per germline (reference sequence). This CDR3 comprises 14 residues. The CDR3 nucleotides read TGTGCCAGCAGACACGGACAGGGGTTCTCCGAGCAGTACTTC. Translating it yields CASRHGQGFSEQYF.

In this sample, this clonotype turned up many times. The V gene is TRBV29-1, the J gene TRBJ2-6; 9 bases agree with TRBD2. There are 15 residues in the CDR3. Germline V gene lookup returns CDR1 SQVTM and CDR2 ANQGSEA. V dropped 4 bases and J dropped 2; count of bases not matched to a gene: 3. CDR3 nucleotides: TGCAGCGTTGTTGGCGGGAGGGCTGGGGCCAACGTCCTGACTTTC. Encoded protein: CSVVGGRAGANVLTF.

Points on this clonotype: One end of the junction does not line up with germline, which may come from a read error. The V call is TRBV18, the J call TRBJ1-5; no definite D call. Per the germline V gene, CDR1 is KGHSH and CDR2 is LQKENI. This CDR3 has 15 residues. The DNA for the CDR3 is TGTGCCAGCTCACCAGCGGGGTCGGGCAATCAGCACCAGCATTTT. Translated, it gives CASSPAGSGNQHQHF. The full variable domain, its missing parts supplied by reference TRBV18 and TRBJ1-5, is NAGVMQNPRHLVRRRGQEARLRCSPMKGHSHVYWYRQLPEEGLKFMVYLQKENIIDESGMPKERFSAEFPKEGPSILRIQQVVRGDSAAYFCASSPAGSGNQHQHFGDGTRLSIL.

The rearrangement uses TRBV27 and TRBJ2-7; 7 positions match TRBD1. The CDR3 is made up of 12 amino acids. After removal of 4 bases from V and 7 bases from J, the junction contained 4 bases not matched to a gene. Germline V gene lookup returns CDR1 MNHEY and CDR2 SMNVEV (reference sequence). The CDR3 sequence is CASSSQGREQYF. DNA for the CDR3: TGTGCCAGCAGTTCACAGGGGAGAGAGCAGTACTTC.

The CDR3 nucleotides are TGTGCCAGTAGTACACAAGGACAGCCGTCGGCCGAGCAGTACTTC. It encodes CASSTQGQPSAEQYF. The chain uses TRBV19 and TRBJ2-7, with D possibly matching TRBD1 (6 bases). V was trimmed by 4 bases and J by 6 bases, leaving 19 bases between them. Germline-derived CDR1 and CDR2 are LNHDA and SQIVND (reference sequence). The CDR3 is 15 residues long.

This clonotype was detected ten times or more. The chain uses TRBV27 and TRBJ2-5; D is unresolved. Germline lookup yields CDR1 MNHEY and CDR2 SMNVEV (reference sequence). This CDR3 region has 13 residues. The ends were cut back, 5 bases at V and 1 base at J, with 8 bases in the middle. For the CDR3, the DNA is TGTGCCAGCAGTCTGCTGACCCAAGAGACCCAGTACTTC. It encodes CASSLLTQETQYF.

There are a few counts of this clonotype. The chain recombines TRBV11-3 with TRBJ2-7; D not certain. Germline CDR1 reads SGHNT; CDR2 reads YENEEA. V lost 3 bases to trimming and J lost 6 bases, with 9 bases between them. CDR3 length: 12 residues. Written as DNA, the CDR3 is TGTGCCAGCAGCTTGGCCAGGAGCGAGCAGTACTTC. Its translation is CASSLARSEQYF.

This clonotype was recorded a few times. The V gene is TRBV12-3 or TRBV12-4, the J gene TRBJ2-5; 8 bases are shared with TRBD1. J gave up 2 bases and V 3 bases, and 5 bases lay outside the gene matches. The CDR3 sequence is 15 residues long. The CDR3 coding sequence is TGTGCCAGCAGTTTCGGACAGGGCGGACAAGAGACCCAGTACTTC. Translating gives CASSFGQGGQETQYF.

This clonotype was counted many times. The CDR3 DNA reads as TGTGCCATCAGTGAGTCGTGGTCTAGCGGGAGGGATGCGAACACCGGGGAGCTGTTTTTT. As protein: CAISESWSSGRDANTGELFF. The genes are TRBV10-3 and TRBJ2-2, with TRBD2 matching 12 bases. V lost 0 bases, J lost 0 bases, and 8 bases stayed unmatched. This CDR3 has 20 amino acids. Germline V lookup: CDR1 ENHRY, CDR2 SYGVKD.

This clonotype was seen only once. This chain links TRBV21-1 with TRBJ2-3. TRBV21-1 is given as a pseudogene. The CDR3 covers 13 residues. CDR3: CASSKRDADTQYF. Here the CDR3 DNA reads TGTGCCAGCAGCAAGCGGGACGCAGATACGCAGTATTTT.

The chain is built from TRBV6-1 and TRBJ2-3; TRBD2 might be the D (6 bases). The V gene lost 9 bases and the J gene lost 5 bases, with 24 bases spanning the gap. Looked up from germline, CDR1 is MNHNS and CDR2 is SASEGT. This CDR3 spans 16 amino acids. This chain's CDR3 is CASEPDYRGRQDTQYF. Here the CDR3 DNA reads TGTGCCAGTGAACCCGACTACCGTGGGAGGCAAGATACGCAGTATTTT.

The rearrangement joins TRBV7-9 to TRBJ2-6; D perhaps matches TRBD2 (5 bases). The CDR3 sequence is 16 residues long. CDR1 and CDR2 (germline): SEHNR, FQNEAQ (reference sequence). Between the trimmed V and J ends, which lost 6 bases and 4 bases, there was a span of 16 bases. CDR3 sequence (DNA): TGTGCCAGCAGTTCGACCCTAGCCACAGGGGCCAACGTCCTGACTTTC. It translates to CASSSTLATGANVLTF.

This clonotype was seen a few times. CDR3 DNA sequence: TGTGCCAGCAGACCGGGACTTACTTACGAGCAGTACTTC. Protein product: CASRPGLTYEQYF. V usage is TRBV12-3 or TRBV12-4 and J usage is TRBJ2-7, with D possibly TRBD2 on 6 matching bases. The CDR3 is 13 amino acids. V was shortened by 6 bases and J by 4 bases, with 13 bases between the two germline ends.

This clonotype came up a few times. The chain employs TRBV12-3 or TRBV12-4 and TRBJ1-6; D may be TRBD1 (5 bases). There are 14 residues in the CDR3. V was clipped by 6 bases and J by 8 bases, with 14 bases between them. The CDR3, as DNA: TGTGCCAGCAGGCCCCGGTCAGGGTATTCACCCCTCCACTTT. It is translated as CASRPRSGYSPLHF.

The V and J genes are TRBV24-1 and TRBJ1-2; D might be TRBD1 (6 bases). Trimming removed 2 bases at V and 5 bases at J, with 23 bases between. This CDR3 spans 18 amino acids. The germline gives CDR1 KGHDR, CDR2 SFDVKD. This CDR3 is CATSDSDTRTPGTYGYTF. The CDR3 nucleotides read TGTGCCACCAGTGATTCCGATACCCGAACTCCCGGGACATATGGCTACACCTTC.

This chain connects TRBV5-1 to TRBJ2-7; no clear D gene. Trimming left V 1 base short and J 2 bases short, with 10 bases between. The CDR3 contains 14 residues. The V gene's germline CDR1 is SGHRS and CDR2 YFSETQ. The CDR3 DNA reads as TGCGCCAGCAGCTTGATATCTGATACCTACGAGCAGTACTTC. Its translation: CASSLISDTYEQYF.

This clonotype was seen only a few times. The rearrangement uses TRBV6-5 and TRBJ1-1; D is ambiguous. Germline CDR1 MNHEY, CDR2 SVGAGI. V dropped 2 bases and J dropped 1 base, with 5 bases sitting between them. This CDR3 spans 13 amino acids. CDR3 in amino acids: CASSYDPNTEAFF. CDR3 sequence (DNA): TGTGCCAGCAGTTACGACCCGAACACTGAAGCTTTCTTT.

V is TRBV7-2 and J is TRBJ2-7, with D unresolved. Germline CDR1 reads SGHTA; CDR2 reads FQGNSA. The germline V and J ends were trimmed by 4 bases and 4 bases, with 11 bases remaining between them. The CDR3 has 13 residues. The CDR3: CASSSNPGYEQYF. CDR3 DNA sequence: TGTGCCAGCAGCTCCAACCCCGGATACGAGCAGTACTTC. Full variable domain (outside the CDR3, taken from reference TRBV7-2 and TRBJ2-7): GAGVSQSPSNKVTEKGKDVELRCDPISGHTALYWYRQSLGQGLEFLIYFQGNSAPDKSGLPSDRFSAERTGGSVSTLTIQRTQQEDSAVYLCASSSNPGYEQYFGPGTRLTVT.

The table lists this clonotype with a few counts. This rearrangement joins TRBV15 to TRBJ2-1; 13 nucleotides line up with TRBD2. The germline V gene encodes CDR1 LNHNV and CDR2 YYDKDF (reference sequence). The CDR3 has 16 residues. The ends lost 4 bases at V and 9 bases at J; junction bases unmatched: 9. DNA for the CDR3: TGTGCCACCAGCACCGAGACTAGCGGGAGGCCCGGTGAGCAGTTCTTC. Its translation is CATSTETSGRPGEQFF.

The V and J genes are TRBV11-2 and TRBJ1-2; D is uncertain. The CDR3 is 11 residues long. In germline, CDR1 is SGHAT, CDR2 FQNNGV. Trimming took off 5 bases at V and 5 bases at J, with 6 bases between the two ends. The DNA for the CDR3 is TGTGCCAGCAGCCACAGTTATGGCTACACCTTC. Protein: CASSHSYGYTF.

This clonotype has ten or more counts. The rearrangement joins TRBV18 to TRBJ2-1; D is perhaps TRBD1 or TRBD2 (5 bases each). Trimming removed 3 bases at V and 1 base at J, with 7 bases between. This CDR3 contains 14 residues. The germline V gene has CDR1 KGHSH and CDR2 LQKENI. This chain's CDR3 is CASSPGGSYNEQFF. DNA for the CDR3: TGTGCCAGCTCACCTGGGGGTTCCTACAATGAGCAGTTCTTC.

This clonotype has a handful of counts. The rearrangement links TRBV12-3 or TRBV12-4 to TRBJ2-1; D not certain. Trimming removed 5 bases at V and 4 bases at J, with 9 bases between. CDR3 length: 13 amino acids. The CDR3 nucleotides read TGTGCCAGCAGTCTCTCTACGTACAATGAGCAGTTCTTC. It yields the protein CASSLSTYNEQFF.

The chain carries TRBV5-1 and TRBJ2-2, with TRBD1 identical over 7 bases. Trimming cost V 7 bases and J 3 bases; bases outside gene matches: 6. Germline loops: CDR1 SGHRS, CDR2 YFSETQ. The CDR3 contains 14 residues. The CDR3 sequence is CASGDRADTGELFF. The CDR3 region has the DNA TGCGCCAGCGGCGACAGGGCTGACACCGGGGAGCTGTTTTTT.

The chain has TRBV2 and TRBJ2-1; TRBD2 is a possible D gene (6 bases). This CDR3 spans 14 amino acids. Deletions cut 8 bases from V and 7 bases from J, with 18 bases between. Germline CDR1 and CDR2: SNHLY and FYNNEI. In DNA, the CDR3 is TGTGCCAGCTCTGCCCAAAGTGGACTAAATGAGCAGTTCTTC. This gives the protein CASSAQSGLNEQFF.

The chain carries TRBV6-4 and TRBJ1-1, with 10 bases matching TRBD1. CDR1 is MRHNA, CDR2 SNTAGT, per germline. V shed 0 bases, J shed 4 bases, and the junction held 8 bases outside the gene matches. This CDR3 has 17 residues. The CDR3 DNA is TGTGCCAGCAGTGACTCTTTGACAGGGGGCCGGGGCACTGAAGCTTTCTTT. Translating it yields CASSDSLTGGRGTEAFF.

This chain uses TRBV20-1 with TRBJ2-5; 8 bases match TRBD2. Germline values: CDR1 DFQATT, CDR2 SNEGSKA (reference sequence). V was pared by 4 bases and J by 1 base, with 5 bases of the junction left unmatched. The CDR3 covers 14 residues. CDR3 nucleotide sequence: TGCAGTGCTACCCACACTAGCGGCCAAGAGACCCAGTACTTC. Its protein product is CSATHTSGQETQYF.

In its sample, this clonotype was seen a few times. This chain links TRBV6-5 with TRBJ2-7; 9 nucleotides agree with TRBD1. The germline gives CDR1 MNHEY, CDR2 SVGAGI. The CDR3 is 14 residues long. J was trimmed by 6 bases and V by 5 bases; bases with no gene match: 8. CDR3 DNA sequence: TGTGCCAGCAGTAAAGACAGGGGGAGAGGCGAGCAGTACTTC. Its translation: CASSKDRGRGEQYF.